Below are 10 T cell receptor beta chains sequenced from a single sample in a study of T cell clusters in autoimmune cytopenias (dated by TCRdb to the late 2010s). Each sample's TRB amplification started from approximately 240 ng of peripheral blood genomic DNA, which corresponds to 35,000 to 45,000 genome equivalents. The run used an Illumina MiSeq. TRB rearrangements were amplified by multiplex PCR using a touch-down protocol with TRB-A and TRB-B primer pools mixed in one tube. Following TCRdb reprocessing, every CDR3 protein sequence forms one entry, and DNA is not provided. The table kept for this sample lists fewer than 3,500 distinct CDR3 sequences. The top ten hold 37% of the sample. Sequenced material: peripheral blood. Receptors originate from a human donor with an autoimmune cytopenia or autoimmune hepatitis (not recorded which).

In terms of frequency, this clonotype is medium-sized (0.01 to 0.1%). The V and J genes are TRBV6-2 or TRBV6-3 and TRBJ2-4; the D call of TRBD2 rests on TCRdb alone, since no DNA is present to check it. The germline V gene encodes CDR1 MNHEY and CDR2 SVGEGT. The CDR3 is made up of 16 amino acids. The CDR3 sequence: CASAVTSGVAKNIQYF.

This clonotype shows up as medium-sized by frequency. V gene TRBV6-2 or TRBV6-3 combines with J gene TRBJ1-1; TCRdb's D call, TRBD1, is unchecked because there is no DNA. The CDR3 extends over 13 amino acids. Per germline, CDR1 MNHEY and CDR2 SVGEGT. CDR3 loop: CASRGQGDTEAFF.

Considering frequency, this clonotype is medium-sized (0.01 to 0.1%). The chain links TRBV30 to TRBJ1-5. Germline CDR1 reads GTSNPN; CDR2 reads SVGIG (reference sequence). The CDR3 is made up of 14 amino acids. The CDR3 sequence is CACNSFGGNQPQHF.

This clonotype is called medium-sized based on its frequency. The V and J genes are TRBV20-1 and TRBJ2-3; TCRdb proposes TRBD2, but this gene call is untestable without DNA. The CDR3 totals 11 residues. Germline assignment: CDR1 DFQATT and CDR2 SNEGSKA (reference sequence). The CDR3 reads CSAVLVDTQYF.

The genes are TRBV5-6 and TRBJ1-4; TCRdb calls TRBD1, which cannot be checked without DNA. The CDR3 sequence is 16 residues long. Germline V gives CDR1 SGHDT, CDR2 YYEEEE. The CDR3: CASSNLGQTNNEKLFF.

The CDR3 reads CASSRPGPTGAFF. The chain joins TRBV5-4 to TRBJ1-1. The CDR3 loop spans 13 amino acids. CDR1 SGHNT and CDR2 YYREEE come from the germline V gene (reference sequence).

The chain uses TRBV27 and TRBJ1-4. The germline V gene has CDR1 MNHEY and CDR2 SMNVEV (reference sequence). The CDR3 spans 14 residues. CDR3 loop: CASTSGVANEKLFF.

The chain uses TRBV5-6 and TRBJ1-4. Germline lookup yields CDR1 SGHDT and CDR2 YYEEEE. The CDR3 consists of 13 residues. CDR3 in amino acids: CASSLRRNEKLFF.

In terms of frequency, this clonotype is medium-sized (0.01 to 0.1%). The V gene is TRBV24-1, the J gene TRBJ1-2; TCRdb proposes TRBD1, but this gene call is untestable without DNA. This CDR3 contains 13 residues. Per germline, CDR1 KGHDR and CDR2 SFDVKD. CDR3 sequence reads: CATSTGGGYGYTF.

This clonotype is labeled medium-sized based on frequency. The rearrangement uses TRBV6-4 and TRBJ2-2; TCRdb selects TRBD1, and the lack of DNA leaves this call unchecked. The CDR3 extends over 14 amino acids. Germline assignment: CDR1 MRHNA and CDR2 SNTAGT. The CDR3 protein is CASSALGGTGELFF.